This TCR beta chain was observed in a study of T cell responses to AZD1222 COVID-19 vaccine. V dropped 3 bases and J dropped 7 bases, with 15 bases sitting between them. The germline gives CDR1 SGHTA, CDR2 FQGNSA. The CDR3 is 14 residues long. Study-wide points: Baseline testing showed seropositivity in only 6 or 7 AZD1222 recipients.

Sequencing used immunoSEQ multiplex PCR; TCRdb keeps in-frame clones, though not all of them. The sample carries 200,000 to 250,000 clones, about 95% recorded once. For this clone: The antigen is unknown.

V and J are TRBV7-2 and TRBJ1-2; no clear D. The receptor comes from an adult who received the MenACWY meningococcal vaccine as a control. Sequenced here: peripheral blood, sampled 28 days after the second dose of the MenACWY control vaccine. The CDR3 region is CASSFLEGPGGYTF. The CDR3, as DNA: TGTGCCAGCAGCTTCCTGGAGGGTCCGGGTGGCTACACCTTC. Supplemented by reference TRBV7-2 and TRBJ1-2, the full variable domain reads GAGVSQSPSNKVTEKGKDVELRCDPISGHTALYWYRQSLGQGLEFLIYFQGNSAPDKSGLPSDRFSAERTGGSVSTLTIQRTQQEDSAVYLCASSFLEGPGGYTFGSGTRLTVV.